The 16 T cell receptor beta chains listed next were all sequenced from one sample in a study of T-cell reconstitution after alpha-beta-depleted transplantation in children (dated by TCRdb to 2016 to 2017). The label giving this sample's treatment or condition can be read as: allogeneic hematopoietic cell transplantation with graft depleted of TCRalphabeta T cells and CD19 B cells. Receptor amplification or capture employed PCR. These reads were obtained on an Illumina HiSeq 2500. TCR library preparation used molecular barcoding, with unique molecular identifiers applied to normalize quantification of the TCRbeta repertoire. TCRdb reanalyzed the raw reads on its own, using fastp at Q25 for trimming and MiXCR for clone calling, and kept in-frame beta chains. CDR3 protein sequences are deduplicated, and each keeps its most common genes and DNA. This sample comprises more than 200,000 distinct CDR3 sequences, about 25% of them detected only once. About 2.6% of the sample lies in the top ten.

The sample here was PBMCs, taken before TCRalphabeta/CD19-depleted stem cell transplant. The receptors were gathered from a girl aged 2-10 years with Fanconi anemia, due to receive a stem cell transplant.

In this sample, this clonotype turned up many times. The chain carries TRBV5-5 and TRBJ2-1, with D hard to call. In germline, CDR1 is SGHKS, CDR2 YYEKEE (reference sequence). The CDR3 length is 13 residues. Trimming stripped 1 base from V and 4 bases from J, with 6 bases between. The CDR3 DNA is TGTGCCAGCAGCTTGAGAAATTACAATGAGCAGTTCTTC. This codes for CASSLRNYNEQFF.

V is TRBV7-9 and J is TRBJ2-1, with D perhaps being TRBD1 or TRBD2 (5 bases each). Trimming took off 6 bases at V and 5 bases at J, with 23 bases between the two ends. This CDR3 has 17 amino acids. Germline V gene sequence: CDR1 SEHNR, CDR2 FQNEAQ (reference sequence). This CDR3 reads CASRSPAGTKVDNEQFF. In nucleotides, the CDR3 is TGTGCCAGCAGATCTCCCGCCGGGACCAAGGTCGACAATGAGCAGTTCTTC.

The rearrangement links TRBV12-3 or TRBV12-4 to TRBJ2-7, with 7 bases identical to TRBD1. V gave up 8 bases and J gave up 4 bases; unmatched junction bases: 5. The CDR3 extends over 12 amino acids. The CDR3 DNA follows: TGTGCCAGCCGACAGGGTGTTTACGAGCAGTACTTC. It is translated as CASRQGVYEQYF.

V usage is TRBV6-1 and J usage is TRBJ2-5; D possibly matches TRBD1 or TRBD2 (5 bases each). The CDR3 is 14 residues long. CDR1 and CDR2 from the germline V gene are MNHNS and SASEGT. V was cut by 2 bases and J by 6 bases, with 13 bases left in between. CDR3 bases: TGTGCCAGCAGTGAATTCGGGGCTTCGAAGACCCAGTACTTC. Its translation: CASSEFGASKTQYF.

CDR3 nucleotides: TGCAGCGTTGAAGACAAGTATCGGGGCTACACCTTC. Residues: CSVEDKYRGYTF. This rearrangement joins TRBV29-1 to TRBJ1-2; the D is unclear. CDR3 length: 12 residues. Germline CDR1 is SQVTM and CDR2 is ANQGSEA. V lost 0 bases and J 8 bases, leaving 10 bases between the germline ends.

This clonotype was seen ten or more times. This chain uses TRBV29-1 with TRBJ1-2; D may be TRBD1 (5 bases). CDR1 and CDR2 from the germline V gene are SQVTM and ANQGSEA. There are 12 residues in the CDR3. Trimming cost V 4 bases and J 4 bases, with 10 bases left between them. Written as DNA, the CDR3 is TGCAGCGTTGTGTCTGGGGGCTATGGCTACACCTTC. Translated: CSVVSGGYGYTF.

The chain employs TRBV20-1 and TRBJ1-1; no reliable D call. Germline CDR1 reads DFQATT; CDR2 reads SNEGSKA (reference sequence). V was clipped by 2 bases and J by 11 bases, with 3 bases between them. The CDR3 totals 8 residues. CDR3: CSARRAFF. In nucleotides, the CDR3 is TGCAGTGCTAGAAGGGCTTTCTTT.

This clonotype was seen ten or more times. The V call is TRBV29-1, the J call TRBJ2-1; D call uncertain. CDR1 is SQVTM and CDR2 is ANQGSEA in the germline V gene. The CDR3 is 13 amino acids. V shed 3 bases and J shed 9 bases, with 15 bases lying between them. This CDR3 is CSVEDGQSLEQFF. The CDR3 region has the DNA TGCAGCGTTGAGGACGGGCAGTCCCTTGAGCAGTTCTTC.

This clonotype was seen many times. The gene calls are TRBV7-8 and TRBJ2-7, with 11 bases lining up with TRBD2. The CDR3 runs to 21 residues. Per the germline V gene, CDR1 is SGHVS and CDR2 is FQNEAQ. The V gene end was trimmed by 4 bases and the J gene end by 3 bases; junction bases not matched to a gene: 23. The DNA for the CDR3 is TGTGCCAGCAGCTCTCGAAATAGCATAGCGGGAGGGTTGGAGAACTACTACGAGCAGTACTTC. Protein: CASSSRNSIAGGLENYYEQYF.

This clonotype was found many times. J is TRBJ2-7 and V is TRBV29-1, with 11 bases matching TRBD1. CDR1 is SQVTM and CDR2 is ANQGSEA in the germline V gene. The CDR3 spans 15 residues. Germline trimming cut 7 bases from V and 3 bases from J; bases unmatched to any gene: 11. The CDR3 loop is CSASLRDRGVYEQYF. CDR3 sequence (DNA): TGCAGCGCCTCTCTCCGGGACAGGGGGGTCTACGAGCAGTACTTC.

Here the CDR3 DNA reads TGTGCCAGCAGCCATTTTACTGCCAGGGCCCAAGAGACCCAGTACTTC. This encodes CASSHFTARAQETQYF. The rearrangement uses TRBV4-2 and TRBJ2-5, with D possibly matching TRBD1 (5 bases). Trimming stripped 3 bases from V and 1 base from J, with 15 bases between. The CDR3 runs to 16 residues. Germline V lookup: CDR1 LGHNA, CDR2 YNFKEQ.

This clonotype was detected many times. V usage is TRBV6-5 and J usage is TRBJ1-1, with 7 bases fitting TRBD1. Per germline, CDR1 MNHEY and CDR2 SVGAGI. V lost 0 bases and J lost 4; bases outside the gene matches: 5. CDR3 length: 15 residues. The CDR3 DNA reads TGTGCCAGCAGTTACTCGCCCAGGGGGGTCACTGAAGCTTTCTTT. Encoded protein: CASSYSPRGVTEAFF.

This clonotype was seen a handful of times. This chain connects TRBV7-2 to TRBJ2-3; no clear D gene. The germline CDR1 and CDR2 sequences are SGHTA and FQGNSA. V lost 5 bases, J lost 10 bases, and 10 bases lay in between. The CDR3 length is 11 residues. As DNA, the CDR3 is TGTGCCAGCAGCCCGACATCCGCGCAGTATTTT. It translates to CASSPTSAQYF.

The V and J genes are TRBV6-5 and TRBJ2-3; D remains unclear. CDR1 is MNHEY, CDR2 SVGAGI, per germline. Trimming took 0 bases from V and 3 from J, leaving 10 bases between them. The CDR3 has 15 residues. CDR3 coding DNA: TGTGCCAGCAGTTACTCGGGTCTATCAACAGATACGCAGTATTTT. This codes for CASSYSGLSTDTQYF.

This clonotype has more than one count but fewer than ten. This chain uses TRBV7-2 with TRBJ1-2; no reliable D call. With 2 bases removed from V and 5 bases from J, the gap between germline ends came to 15 bases. This CDR3 region has 15 residues. Germline V gives CDR1 SGHTA, CDR2 FQGNSA. The CDR3 DNA reads as TGTGCCAGCAGCTTAAACAGATTGCTGCTGTATGGCTACACCTTC. Its translation is CASSLNRLLLYGYTF.

This chain connects TRBV29-1 to TRBJ2-1; the D gene is possibly TRBD1 (5 bases). Germline loops: CDR1 SQVTM, CDR2 ANQGSEA. V shed 2 bases and J shed 4 bases, with 30 bases lying between them. This CDR3 contains 20 residues. CDR3 nucleotides: TGCAGCGTTGAAACTGGTACAGGCTGGAATCTTCCATCAACTTACAATGAGCAGTTCTTC. This gives the protein CSVETGTGWNLPSTYNEQFF.